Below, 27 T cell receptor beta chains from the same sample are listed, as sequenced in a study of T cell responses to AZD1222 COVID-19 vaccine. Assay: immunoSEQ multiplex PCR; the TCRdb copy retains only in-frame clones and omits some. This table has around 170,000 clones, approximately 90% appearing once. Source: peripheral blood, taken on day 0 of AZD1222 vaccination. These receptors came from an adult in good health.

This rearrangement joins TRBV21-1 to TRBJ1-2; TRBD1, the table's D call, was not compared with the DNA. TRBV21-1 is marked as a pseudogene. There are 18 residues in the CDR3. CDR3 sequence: CASSSPSTGGEFDYGYTF. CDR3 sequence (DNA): TGTGCCAGCAGCAGCCCCTCGACAGGGGGGGAATTCGACTATGGCTACACCTTC.

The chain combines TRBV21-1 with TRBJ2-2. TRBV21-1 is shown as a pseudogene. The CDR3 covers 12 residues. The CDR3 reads CASMGDTGELFF. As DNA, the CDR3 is TGTGCCAGCATGGGGGACACCGGGGAGCTGTTTTTT.

CDR3 DNA: TGTGCCACGAAAGGCGGGATACTAGCGAACACTGAAGCTTTCTTT. The encoded protein is CATKGGILANTEAFF. V usage is TRBV30 and J usage is TRBJ1-1; D not resolved. Deletions cut 8 bases from V and 1 base from J, with 20 bases between. Germline loops: CDR1 GTSNPN, CDR2 SVGIG (reference sequence). CDR3 length: 15 residues. Drawing the rest from reference TRBV30 and TRBJ1-1, the complete variable domain is SQTIHQWPATLVQPVGSPLSLECTVEGTSNPNLYWYRQAAGRGLQLLFYSVGIGQISSEVPQNLSASRPQDRQFILSSKKLLLSDSGFYLCATKGGILANTEAFFGQGTRLTVV.

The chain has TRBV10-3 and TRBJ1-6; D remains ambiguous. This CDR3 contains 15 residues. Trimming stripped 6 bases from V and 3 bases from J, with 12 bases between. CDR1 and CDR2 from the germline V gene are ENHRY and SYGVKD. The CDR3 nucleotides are TGTGCCATCAGGGCCATCTGGGACTATAATTCACCCCTCCACTTT. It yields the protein CAIRAIWDYNSPLHF.

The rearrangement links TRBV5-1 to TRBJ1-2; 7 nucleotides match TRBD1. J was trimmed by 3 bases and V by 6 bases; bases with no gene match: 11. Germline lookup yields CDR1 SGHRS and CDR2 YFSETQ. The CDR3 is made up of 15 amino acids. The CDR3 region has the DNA TGCGCCAGCACTCGGGGAGGGGGCGAAGACTATGGCTACACCTTC. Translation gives CASTRGGGEDYGYTF.

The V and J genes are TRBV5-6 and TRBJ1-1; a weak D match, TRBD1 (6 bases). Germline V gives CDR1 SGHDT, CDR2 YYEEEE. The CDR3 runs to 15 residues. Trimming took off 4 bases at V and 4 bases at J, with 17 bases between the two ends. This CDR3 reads CASSPAGGGSTEAFF. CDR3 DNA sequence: TGTGCCAGCAGCCCCGCGGGGGGCGGGAGCACTGAAGCTTTCTTT. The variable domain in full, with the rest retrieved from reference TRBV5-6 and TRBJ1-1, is DAGVTQSPTHLIKTRGQQVTLRCSPKSGHDTVSWYQQALGQGPQFIFQYYEEEERQRGNFPDRFSGHQFPNYSSELNVNALLLGDSALYLCASSPAGGGSTEAFFGQGTRLTVV.

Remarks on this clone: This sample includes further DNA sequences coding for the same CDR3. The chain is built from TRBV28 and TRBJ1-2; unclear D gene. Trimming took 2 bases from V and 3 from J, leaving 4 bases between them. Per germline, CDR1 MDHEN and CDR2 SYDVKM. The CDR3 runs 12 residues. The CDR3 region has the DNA TGTGCCAGCAGTTTAGGAGACTATGGCTACACCTTC. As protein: CASSLGDYGYTF.

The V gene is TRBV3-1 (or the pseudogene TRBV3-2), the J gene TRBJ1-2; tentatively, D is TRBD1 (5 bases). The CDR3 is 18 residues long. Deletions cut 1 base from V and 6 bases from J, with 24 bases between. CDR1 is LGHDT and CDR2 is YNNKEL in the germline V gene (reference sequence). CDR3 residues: CASSQAWAGQRSFDGYTF. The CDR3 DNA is TGTGCCAGCAGCCAAGCTTGGGCAGGGCAGAGGTCTTTCGATGGCTACACCTTC.

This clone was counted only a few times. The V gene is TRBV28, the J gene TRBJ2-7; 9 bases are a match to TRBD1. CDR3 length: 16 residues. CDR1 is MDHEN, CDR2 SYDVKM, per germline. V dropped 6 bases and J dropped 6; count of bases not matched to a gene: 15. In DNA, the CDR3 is TGTGCCAGCAGATCGACCCGCCGGGACAGGGTATCCGAGCAGTACTTC. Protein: CASRSTRRDRVSEQYF.

The CDR3 protein is CASTPSASGGHEQFF. The CDR3 nucleotides read TGTGCCAGCACCCCCTCAGCTAGCGGGGGCCATGAGCAGTTCTTC. V and J are TRBV2 and TRBJ2-1; 10 nucleotides line up with TRBD2. V was clipped by 7 bases and J by 8 bases; unmatched bases: 11. The CDR3 is 15 residues long. CDR1 and CDR2 (germline): SNHLY, FYNNEI.

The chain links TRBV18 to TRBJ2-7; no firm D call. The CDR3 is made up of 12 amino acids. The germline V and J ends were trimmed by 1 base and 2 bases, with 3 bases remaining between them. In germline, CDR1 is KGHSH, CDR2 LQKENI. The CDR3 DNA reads TGTGCCAGCTCACCACAGACCTACGAGCAGTACTTC. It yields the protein CASSPQTYEQYF.

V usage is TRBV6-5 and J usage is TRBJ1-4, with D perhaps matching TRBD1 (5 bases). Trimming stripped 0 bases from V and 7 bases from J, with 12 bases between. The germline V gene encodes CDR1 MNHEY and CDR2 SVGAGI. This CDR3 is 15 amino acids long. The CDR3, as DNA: TGTGCCAGCAGTTACTCTGCAGGGTTCAGTGAAAAACTGTTTTTT. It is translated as CASSYSAGFSEKLFF.

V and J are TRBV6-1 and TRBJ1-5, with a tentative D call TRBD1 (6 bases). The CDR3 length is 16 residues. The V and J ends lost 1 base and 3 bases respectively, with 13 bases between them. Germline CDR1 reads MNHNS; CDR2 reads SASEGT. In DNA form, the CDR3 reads TGTGCCAGCAGTGAAGTCTTAGGGGGGTCCAATCAGCCCCAGCATTTT. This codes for CASSEVLGGSNQPQHF.

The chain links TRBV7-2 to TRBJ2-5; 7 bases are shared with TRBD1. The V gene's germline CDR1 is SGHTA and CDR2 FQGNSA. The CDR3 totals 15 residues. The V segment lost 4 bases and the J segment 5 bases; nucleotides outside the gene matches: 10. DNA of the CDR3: TGTGCCAGCAGCTGGACCCGACAGGGTGGGGAGACCCAGTACTTC. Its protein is CASSWTRQGGETQYF.

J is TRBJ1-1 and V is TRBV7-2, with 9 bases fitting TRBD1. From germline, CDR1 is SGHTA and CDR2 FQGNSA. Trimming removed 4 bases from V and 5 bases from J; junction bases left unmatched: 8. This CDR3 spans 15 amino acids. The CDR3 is CASSSWDRDGTEAFF. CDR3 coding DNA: TGTGCCAGCAGCTCGTGGGACAGGGATGGGACTGAAGCTTTCTTT.

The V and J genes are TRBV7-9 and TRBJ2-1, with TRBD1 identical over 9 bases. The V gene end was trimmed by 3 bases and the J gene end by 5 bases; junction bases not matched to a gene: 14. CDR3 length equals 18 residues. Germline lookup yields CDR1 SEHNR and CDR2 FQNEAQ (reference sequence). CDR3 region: CASSFRIGRDRDNNEQFF. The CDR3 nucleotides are TGTGCCAGCAGCTTTCGGATCGGACGGGACAGGGACAACAATGAGCAGTTCTTC.

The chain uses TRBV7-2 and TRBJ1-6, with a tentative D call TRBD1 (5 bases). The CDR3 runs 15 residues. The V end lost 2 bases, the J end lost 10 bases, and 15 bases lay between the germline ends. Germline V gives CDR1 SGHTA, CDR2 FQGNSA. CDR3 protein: CASSLWQGQGSPLHF. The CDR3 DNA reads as TGTGCCAGCAGCTTATGGCAGGGCCAAGGCTCACCCCTCCACTTT.

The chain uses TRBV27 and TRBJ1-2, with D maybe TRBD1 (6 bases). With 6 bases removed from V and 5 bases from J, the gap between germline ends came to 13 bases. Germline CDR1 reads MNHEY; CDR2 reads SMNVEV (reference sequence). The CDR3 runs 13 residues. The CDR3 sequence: CASRRGQAYGYTF. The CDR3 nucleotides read TGTGCCAGCAGGAGGGGACAAGCGTATGGCTACACCTTC.

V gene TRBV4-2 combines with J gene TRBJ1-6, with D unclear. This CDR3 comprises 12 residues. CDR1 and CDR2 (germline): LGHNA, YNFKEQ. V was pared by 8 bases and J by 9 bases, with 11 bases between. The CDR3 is CASGEDGSPLHF. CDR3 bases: TGTGCCAGCGGGGAGGATGGTTCACCCCTCCACTTT.

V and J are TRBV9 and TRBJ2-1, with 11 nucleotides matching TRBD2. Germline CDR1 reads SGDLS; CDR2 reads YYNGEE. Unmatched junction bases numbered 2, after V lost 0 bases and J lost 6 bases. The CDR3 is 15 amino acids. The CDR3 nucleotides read TGTGCCAGCAGCGTAGTACTAGCGGGGGTCAATGAGCAGTTCTTC. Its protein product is CASSVVLAGVNEQFF.

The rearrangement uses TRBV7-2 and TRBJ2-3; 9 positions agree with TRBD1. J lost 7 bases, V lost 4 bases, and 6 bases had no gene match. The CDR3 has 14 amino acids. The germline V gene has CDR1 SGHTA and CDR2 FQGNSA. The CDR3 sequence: CASSSTTGGYTQYF. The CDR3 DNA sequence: TGTGCCAGCAGCTCCACCACAGGGGGCTATACGCAGTATTTT.

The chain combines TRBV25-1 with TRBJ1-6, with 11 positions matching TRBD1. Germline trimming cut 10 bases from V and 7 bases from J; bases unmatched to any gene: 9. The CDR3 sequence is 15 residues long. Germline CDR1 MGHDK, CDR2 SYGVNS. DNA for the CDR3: TGTGCCACCGCGGACAGGGGGCGAGGCAATTCACCCCTCCACTTT. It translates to CATADRGRGNSPLHF.

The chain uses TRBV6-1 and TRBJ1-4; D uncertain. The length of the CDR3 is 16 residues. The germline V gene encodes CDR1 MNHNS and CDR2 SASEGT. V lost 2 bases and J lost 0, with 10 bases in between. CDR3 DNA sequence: TGTGCCAGCAGTGAAAGGTTGGGGTCAACTAATGAAAAACTGTTTTTT. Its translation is CASSERLGSTNEKLFF.

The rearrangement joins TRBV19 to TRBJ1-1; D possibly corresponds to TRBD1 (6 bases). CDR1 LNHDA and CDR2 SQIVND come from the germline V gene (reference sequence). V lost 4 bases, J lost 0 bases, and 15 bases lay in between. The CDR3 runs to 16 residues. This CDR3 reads CASSTGGRGMNTEAFF. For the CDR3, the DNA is TGTGCCAGTAGTACTGGGGGCAGGGGAATGAACACTGAAGCTTTCTTT.

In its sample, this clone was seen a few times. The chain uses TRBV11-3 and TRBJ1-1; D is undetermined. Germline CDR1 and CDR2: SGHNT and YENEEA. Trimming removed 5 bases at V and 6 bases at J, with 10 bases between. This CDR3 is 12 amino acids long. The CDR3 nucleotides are TGTGCCAGCAGCCTGGTTCCGGCTGAAGCTTTCTTT. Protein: CASSLVPAEAFF.

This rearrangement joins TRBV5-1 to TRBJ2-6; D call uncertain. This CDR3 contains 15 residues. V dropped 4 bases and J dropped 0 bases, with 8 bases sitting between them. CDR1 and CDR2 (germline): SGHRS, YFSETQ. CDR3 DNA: TGCGCCAGCAGCCAAAGCCTCTCTGGGGCCAACGTCCTGACTTTC. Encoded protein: CASSQSLSGANVLTF.

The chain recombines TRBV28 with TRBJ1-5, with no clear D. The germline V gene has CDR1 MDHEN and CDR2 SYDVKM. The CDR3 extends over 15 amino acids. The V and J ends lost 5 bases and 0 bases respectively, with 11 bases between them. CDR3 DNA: TGTGCCAGCAGTACCGCGGCCGGTAGCAATCAGCCCCAGCATTTT. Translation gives CASSTAAGSNQPQHF.